This T cell receptor beta chain was documented in a study of shared T cell receptors in the human thymus. The table came from immunoSEQ multiplex PCR; TCRdb's copy has only in-frame clones and leaves some out. Altogether about 500,000 clones are present, 75% to 85% being singletons, with the ten largest covering less than 0.015%. Germline loops: CDR1 MNHNS, CDR2 SASEGT. V dropped 7 bases and J dropped 3; count of bases not matched to a gene: 12. The CDR3 covers 15 residues. These data also formed part of another study, on human thymus T cells. Turning to that study: Among the donors, all were healthy Finnish infants having corrective surgery for congenital heart defects. The thymus was resected at corrective cardiac surgery. Repertoires sampled from thymus and blood appeared biased in V and J gene usage. Related research reported highly overlapping thymic repertoires among unrelated individuals.

The chain couples TRBV6-1 to TRBJ2-7; TRBD2 matches at 7 bases. The specimen was thymocytes. This receptor was taken from a boy under two years old with a congenital heart defect. CDR3 sequence (DNA): TGTGCCAGCATCCGCAGAGGGACTATTTACTACGAGCAGTACTTC. Encoded protein: CASIRRGTIYYEQYF.